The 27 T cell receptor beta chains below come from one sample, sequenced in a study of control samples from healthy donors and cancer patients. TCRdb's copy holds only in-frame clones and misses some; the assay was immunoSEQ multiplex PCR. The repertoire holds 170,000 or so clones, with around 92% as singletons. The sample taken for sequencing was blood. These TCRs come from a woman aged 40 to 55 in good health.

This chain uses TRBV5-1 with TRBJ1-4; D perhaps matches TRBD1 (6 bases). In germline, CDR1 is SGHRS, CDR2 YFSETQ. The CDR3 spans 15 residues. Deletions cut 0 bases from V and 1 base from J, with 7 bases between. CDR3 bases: TGCGCCAGCAGCTTGGCAGGGGTAACTAATGAAAAACTGTTTTTT. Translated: CASSLAGVTNEKLFF.

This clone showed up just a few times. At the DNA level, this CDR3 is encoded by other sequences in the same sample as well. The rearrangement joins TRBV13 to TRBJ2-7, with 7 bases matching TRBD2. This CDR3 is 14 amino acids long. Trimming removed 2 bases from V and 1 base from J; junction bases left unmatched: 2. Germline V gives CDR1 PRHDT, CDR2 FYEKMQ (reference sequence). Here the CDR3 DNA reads TGTGCCAGCAGCTTACCGGGGGGTTCCTACGAGCAGTACTTC. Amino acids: CASSLPGGSYEQYF.

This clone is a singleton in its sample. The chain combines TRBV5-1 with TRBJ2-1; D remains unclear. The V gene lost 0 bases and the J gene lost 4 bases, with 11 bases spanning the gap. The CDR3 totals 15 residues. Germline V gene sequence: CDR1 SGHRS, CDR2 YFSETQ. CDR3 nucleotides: TGCGCCAGCAGCTTGGTTTCATCCGGGTACAATGAGCAGTTCTTC. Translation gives CASSLVSSGYNEQFF.

The CDR3 is CASSVWDSDTQYF. The CDR3 DNA reads as TGTGCCAGTAGTGTCTGGGACTCGGATACGCAGTATTTT. The chain combines TRBV19 with TRBJ2-3; a weak D match, TRBD2 (6 bases). The length of the CDR3 is 13 residues. Germline V gives CDR1 LNHDA, CDR2 SQIVND (reference sequence). Trimming cost V 5 bases and J 6 bases, with 12 bases left between them.

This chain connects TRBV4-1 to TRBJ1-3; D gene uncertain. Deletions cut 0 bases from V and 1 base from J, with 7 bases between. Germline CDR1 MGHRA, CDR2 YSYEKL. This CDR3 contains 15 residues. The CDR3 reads CASSQEGLSGNTIYF. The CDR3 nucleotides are TGCGCCAGCAGCCAAGAAGGACTATCTGGAAACACCATATATTTT.

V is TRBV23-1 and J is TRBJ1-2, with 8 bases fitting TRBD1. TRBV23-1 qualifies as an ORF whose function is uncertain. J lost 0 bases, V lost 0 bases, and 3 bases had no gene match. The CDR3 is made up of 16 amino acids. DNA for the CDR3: TGCGCCAGCAGTCAATCGGAGGACAGGGCTAACTATGGCTACACCTTC. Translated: CASSQSEDRANYGYTF.

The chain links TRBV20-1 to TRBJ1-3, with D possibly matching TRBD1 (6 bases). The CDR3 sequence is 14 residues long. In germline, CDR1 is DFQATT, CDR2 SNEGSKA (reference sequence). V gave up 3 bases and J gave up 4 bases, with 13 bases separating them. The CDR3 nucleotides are TGCAGTGCTAGTATAGGGGGGTCGGGAAACACCATATATTTT. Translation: CSASIGGSGNTIYF.

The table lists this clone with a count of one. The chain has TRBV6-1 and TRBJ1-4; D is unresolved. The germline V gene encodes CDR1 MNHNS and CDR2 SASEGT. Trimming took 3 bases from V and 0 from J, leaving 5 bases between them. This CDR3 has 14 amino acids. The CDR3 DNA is TGTGCCAGCAGTGAGGGTGCAACTAATGAAAAACTGTTTTTT. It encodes CASSEGATNEKLFF.

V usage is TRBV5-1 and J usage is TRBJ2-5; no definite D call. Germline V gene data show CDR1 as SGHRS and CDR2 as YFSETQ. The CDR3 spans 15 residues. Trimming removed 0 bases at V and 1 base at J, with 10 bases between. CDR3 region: CASSLGGASQETQYF. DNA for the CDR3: TGCGCCAGCAGCTTGGGTGGTGCCAGCCAAGAGACCCAGTACTTC.

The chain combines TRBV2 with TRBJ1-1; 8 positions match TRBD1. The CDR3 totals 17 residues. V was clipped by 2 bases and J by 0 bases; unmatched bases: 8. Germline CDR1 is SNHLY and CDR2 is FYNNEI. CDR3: CASSETWARGLNTEAFF. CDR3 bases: TGTGCCAGCAGTGAAACGTGGGCCAGGGGGCTGAACACTGAAGCTTTCTTT.

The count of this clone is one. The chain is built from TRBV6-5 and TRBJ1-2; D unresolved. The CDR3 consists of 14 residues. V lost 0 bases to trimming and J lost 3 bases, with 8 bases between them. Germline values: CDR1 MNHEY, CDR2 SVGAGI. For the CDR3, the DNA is TGTGCCAGCAGTTACTCCTGGCGGGACTATGGCTACACCTTC. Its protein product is CASSYSWRDYGYTF.

In DNA form, the CDR3 reads TGTGCCACCAGCAGAGCCCAAAAGTCTGGGGAGAGGACTGAAGCTTTCTTT. Translated, it gives CATSRAQKSGERTEAFF. The chain is built from TRBV15 and TRBJ1-1, with no clear D. The V gene's germline CDR1 is LNHNV and CDR2 YYDKDF (reference sequence). CDR3 size: 17 residues. The V and J ends lost 1 base and 5 bases respectively, with 20 bases between them.

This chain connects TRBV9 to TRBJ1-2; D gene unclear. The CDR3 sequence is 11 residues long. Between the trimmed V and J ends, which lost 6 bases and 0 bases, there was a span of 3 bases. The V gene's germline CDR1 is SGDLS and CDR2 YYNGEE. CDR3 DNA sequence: TGTGCCAGCACCGCTAACTATGGCTACACCTTC. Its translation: CASTANYGYTF.

The CDR3 coding sequence is TGTGCCAGCAGCCTAGGACAGGTTTTCTACACCTTC. Its translation: CASSLGQVFYTF. V is TRBV12-3 or TRBV12-4 and J is TRBJ1-2, with 7 positions matching TRBD1. V shed 6 bases, J shed 10 bases, and the junction held 8 bases outside the gene matches. CDR3 length: 12 amino acids.

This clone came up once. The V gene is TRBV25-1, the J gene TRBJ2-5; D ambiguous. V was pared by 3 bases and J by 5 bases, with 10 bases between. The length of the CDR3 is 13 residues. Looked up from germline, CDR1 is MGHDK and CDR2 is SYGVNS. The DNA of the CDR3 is TGTGCCAGCAGTGATGGTCAGTCGGAGACCCAGTACTTC. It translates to CASSDGQSETQYF.

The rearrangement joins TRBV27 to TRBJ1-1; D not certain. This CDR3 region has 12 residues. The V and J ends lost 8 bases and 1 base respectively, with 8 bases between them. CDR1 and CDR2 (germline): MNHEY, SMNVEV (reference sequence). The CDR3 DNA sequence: TGTGCCAGCCGAACACAGAACACTGAAGCTTTCTTT. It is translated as CASRTQNTEAFF.

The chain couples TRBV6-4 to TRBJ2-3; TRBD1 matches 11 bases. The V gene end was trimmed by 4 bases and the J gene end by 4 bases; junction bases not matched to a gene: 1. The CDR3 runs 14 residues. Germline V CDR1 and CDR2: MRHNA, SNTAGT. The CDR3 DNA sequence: TGTGCCAGCAGTGGGACAGGGGGCGCAGATACGCAGTATTTT. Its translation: CASSGTGGADTQYF.

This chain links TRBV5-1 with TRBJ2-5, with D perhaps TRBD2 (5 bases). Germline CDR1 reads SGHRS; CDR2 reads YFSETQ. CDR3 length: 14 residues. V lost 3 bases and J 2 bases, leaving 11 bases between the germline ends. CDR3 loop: CASSSGSGQETQYF. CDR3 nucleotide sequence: TGCGCCAGCAGCTCCGGAAGCGGACAAGAGACCCAGTACTTC.

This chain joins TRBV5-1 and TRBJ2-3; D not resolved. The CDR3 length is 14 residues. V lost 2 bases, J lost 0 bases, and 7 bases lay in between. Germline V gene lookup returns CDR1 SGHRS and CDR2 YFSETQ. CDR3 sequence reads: CASSFSPSTDTQYF. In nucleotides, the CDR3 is TGCGCCAGCAGCTTTTCTCCGAGCACAGATACGCAGTATTTT.

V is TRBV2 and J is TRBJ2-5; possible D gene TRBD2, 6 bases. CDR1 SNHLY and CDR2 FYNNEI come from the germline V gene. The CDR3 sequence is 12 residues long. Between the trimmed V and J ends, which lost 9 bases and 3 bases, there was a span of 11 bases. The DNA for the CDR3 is TGTGCCAGACGGGGCGGGGAAGAGACCCAGTACTTC. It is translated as CARRGGEETQYF.

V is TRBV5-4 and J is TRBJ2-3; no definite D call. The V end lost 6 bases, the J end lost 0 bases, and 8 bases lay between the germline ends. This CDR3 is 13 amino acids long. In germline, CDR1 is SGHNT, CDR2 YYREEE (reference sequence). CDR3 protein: CASTLGSTDTQYF. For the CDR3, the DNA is TGTGCCAGCACTTTGGGCAGCACAGATACGCAGTATTTT.

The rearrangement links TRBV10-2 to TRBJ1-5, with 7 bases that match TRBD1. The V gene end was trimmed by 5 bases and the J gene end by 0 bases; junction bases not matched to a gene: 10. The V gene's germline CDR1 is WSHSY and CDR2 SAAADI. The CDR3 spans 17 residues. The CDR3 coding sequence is TGCGCCAGCAGTCACCGGACAGGAACGTATAGCAATCAGCCCCAGCATTTT. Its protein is CASSHRTGTYSNQPQHF.

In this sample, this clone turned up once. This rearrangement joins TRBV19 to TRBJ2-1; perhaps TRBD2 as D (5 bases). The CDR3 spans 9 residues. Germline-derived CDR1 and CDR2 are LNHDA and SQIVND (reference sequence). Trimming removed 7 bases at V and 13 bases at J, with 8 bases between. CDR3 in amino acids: CASIRGQFF. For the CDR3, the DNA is TGTGCCAGTATCCGGGGACAGTTCTTC.

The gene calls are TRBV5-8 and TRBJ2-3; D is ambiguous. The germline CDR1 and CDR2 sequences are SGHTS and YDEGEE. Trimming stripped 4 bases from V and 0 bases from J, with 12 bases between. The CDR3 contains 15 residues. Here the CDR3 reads CASSTSRLSTDTQYF. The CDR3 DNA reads TGTGCCAGCAGCACATCGAGACTTAGCACAGATACGCAGTATTTT. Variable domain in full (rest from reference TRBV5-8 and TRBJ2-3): EAGVTQSPTHLIKTRGQQATLRCSPISGHTSVYWYQQALGLGLQFLLWYDEGEERNRGNFPPRFSGRQFPNYSSELNVNALELEDSALYLCASSTSRLSTDTQYFGPGTRLTVL.

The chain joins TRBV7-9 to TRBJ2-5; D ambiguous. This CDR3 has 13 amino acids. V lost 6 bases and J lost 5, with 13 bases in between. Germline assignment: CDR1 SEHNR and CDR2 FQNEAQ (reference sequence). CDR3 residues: CASSSDRRETQYF. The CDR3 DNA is TGTGCCAGCAGTTCGGATAGAAGGGAGACCCAGTACTTC. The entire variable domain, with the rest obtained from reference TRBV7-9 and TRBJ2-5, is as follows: DTGVSQNPRHKITKRGQNVTFRCDPISEHNRLYWYRQTLGQGPEFLTYFQNEAQLEKSRLLSDRFSAERPKGSFSTLEIQRTEQGDSAMYLCASSSDRRETQYFGPGTRLLVL.

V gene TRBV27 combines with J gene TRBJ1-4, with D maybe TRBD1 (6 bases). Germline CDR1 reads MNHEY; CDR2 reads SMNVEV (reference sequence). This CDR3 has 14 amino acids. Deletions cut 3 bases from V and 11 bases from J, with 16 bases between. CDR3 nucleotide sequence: TGTGCCAGCAGTTTGAGTACAGGGCGAGGCAAACTGTTTTTT. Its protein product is CASSLSTGRGKLFF. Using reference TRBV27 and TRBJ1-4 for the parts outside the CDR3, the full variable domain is EAQVTQNPRYLITVTGKKLTVTCSQNMNHEYMSWYRQDPGLGLRQIYYSMNVEVTDKGDVPEGYKVSRKEKRNFPLILESPSPNQTSLYFCASSLSTGRGKLFFGSGTQLSVL.

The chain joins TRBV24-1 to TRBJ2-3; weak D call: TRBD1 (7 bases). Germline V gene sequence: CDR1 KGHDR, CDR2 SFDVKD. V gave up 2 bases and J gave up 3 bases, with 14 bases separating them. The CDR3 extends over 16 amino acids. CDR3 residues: CATSDSVQGRTDTQYF. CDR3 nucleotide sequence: TGTGCCACCAGTGATTCAGTACAGGGGAGGACAGATACGCAGTATTTT.